The count of the clone carrying this T cell receptor (beta chain) is one. Its specificity is unknown. These data come from a study of a mutant IDH1 vaccine in newly diagnosed glioma. Study details: Prior therapy was radiotherapy, temozolomide, or both; most received both.

General study findings and limits: Changes in top peripheral clonotypes did not appear linked to pseudoprogression.

Clones were sequenced by immunoSEQ multiplex PCR, and TCRdb holds only the in-frame ones, with some missing. Seen here are 90,000 to 95,000 clones, roughly 85% observed once, and the top ten hold around 7%. As to time point: baseline, week 1 (first vaccination visit). Documented treatment: pre-vaccination baseline after standard-of-care therapy. The donors had new WHO grade 3 or 4 astrocytomas; these were IDH1-mutant and ATRX-lost. Germline-derived CDR1 and CDR2 are MGHRA and YSYEKL. V was shortened by 3 bases and J by 2 bases, with 5 bases between the two germline ends. The CDR3 extends over 12 amino acids.

The source of this sequence is a woman between 50 and 59 years old with glioma. The source was PBMCs, collected from a glioma patient treated with radiotherapy, temozolomide or both. The chain links TRBV4-1 to TRBJ2-7; the D gene could be TRBD1 or TRBD2 (5 bases each). The CDR3 DNA follows: TGCGCCAGCAGCCAGGGGGCCTACGAGCAGTACTTC. It yields the protein CASSQGAYEQYF.